The text below deals with one TCR beta chain. Its target is not known. TCR templates, roughly 100,000 per sample, were assayed. The protocol was immunoSEQ multiplex PCR, while the TCRdb copy is restricted to in-frame clones and leaves out a portion. The sample lists around 100,000 clones; 80% to 95% were seen once. The data stem from a study of siplizumab effects on memory and regulatory T cells. General study findings and limits: Among alloreactive clones, only a minor fraction mapped to unstimulated subsets. Naive T cells, seemingly more diverse than memory cells, seemed major alloresponse contributors.

The sample comprised CD4+ T cells sorted from blood. This clonotype was sampled from a human donor in good health.

The CDR3 region is CARRGRGNYGYTF. Written as DNA, the CDR3 is TGTGCCAGAAGGGGCAGGGGAAACTATGGCTACACCTTC. The chain couples TRBV5-3 to TRBJ1-2; a possible D gene is TRBD1 (6 bases). TRBV5-3 is given ORF status, its function remaining uncertain. This CDR3 is built from 13 residues. V was shortened by 5 bases and J by 2 bases, with 10 bases between the two germline ends.